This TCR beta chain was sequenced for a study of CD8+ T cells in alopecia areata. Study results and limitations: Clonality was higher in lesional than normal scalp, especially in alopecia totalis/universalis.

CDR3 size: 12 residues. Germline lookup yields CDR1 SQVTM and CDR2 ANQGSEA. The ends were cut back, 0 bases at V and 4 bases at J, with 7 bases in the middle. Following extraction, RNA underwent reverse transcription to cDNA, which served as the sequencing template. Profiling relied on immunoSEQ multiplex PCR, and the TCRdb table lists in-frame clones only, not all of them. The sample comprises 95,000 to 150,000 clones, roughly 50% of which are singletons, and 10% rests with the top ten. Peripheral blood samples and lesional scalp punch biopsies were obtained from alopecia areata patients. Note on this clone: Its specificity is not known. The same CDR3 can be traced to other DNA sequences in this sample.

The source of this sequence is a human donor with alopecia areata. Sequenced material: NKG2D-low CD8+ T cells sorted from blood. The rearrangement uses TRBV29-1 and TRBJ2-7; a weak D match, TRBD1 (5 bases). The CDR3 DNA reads TGCAGCGTTGAAGATGACAGTTACGAGCAGTACTTC. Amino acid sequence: CSVEDDSYEQYF.